Sequencing of this T cell receptor (beta chain) was carried out in a study of cytomegalovirus exposure and HLA in healthy donors. 60 Vbeta and 13 Jbeta primers were used in PCR. Method: immunoSEQ multiplex PCR; TCRdb's copy keeps in-frame clones and lacks some. The sample holds some 190,000 clones; around nine tenths are singletons and the top ten take more than 1.5%. This clone has a single count. The antigen remains unidentified. Study conclusions and caveats: Indistinguishable V segments, including TRBV6-2 and TRBV6-3, were excluded.

The CDR3 runs 15 residues. Trimming at V came to 1 base and at J to 3 bases, leaving 5 bases not matched to a gene. Germline V CDR1 and CDR2: SEHNR, FQNEAQ (reference sequence). This receptor was obtained from a woman aged 18 to 35 in good health and CMV-seronegative. The chain has TRBV7-9 and TRBJ1-2, with 7 bases that match TRBD1. The sample consisted of PBMCs. CDR3 sequence (DNA): TGTGCCAGCAGCTTAGTGAGAGGGACAGACTATGGCTACACCTTC. Its translation: CASSLVRGTDYGYTF. The variable domain in full, with the rest retrieved from reference TRBV7-9 and TRBJ1-2, is DTGVSQNPRHKITKRGQNVTFRCDPISEHNRLYWYRQTLGQGPEFLTYFQNEAQLEKSRLLSDRFSAERPKGSFSTLEIQRTEQGDSAMYLCASSLVRGTDYGYTFGSGTRLTVV.